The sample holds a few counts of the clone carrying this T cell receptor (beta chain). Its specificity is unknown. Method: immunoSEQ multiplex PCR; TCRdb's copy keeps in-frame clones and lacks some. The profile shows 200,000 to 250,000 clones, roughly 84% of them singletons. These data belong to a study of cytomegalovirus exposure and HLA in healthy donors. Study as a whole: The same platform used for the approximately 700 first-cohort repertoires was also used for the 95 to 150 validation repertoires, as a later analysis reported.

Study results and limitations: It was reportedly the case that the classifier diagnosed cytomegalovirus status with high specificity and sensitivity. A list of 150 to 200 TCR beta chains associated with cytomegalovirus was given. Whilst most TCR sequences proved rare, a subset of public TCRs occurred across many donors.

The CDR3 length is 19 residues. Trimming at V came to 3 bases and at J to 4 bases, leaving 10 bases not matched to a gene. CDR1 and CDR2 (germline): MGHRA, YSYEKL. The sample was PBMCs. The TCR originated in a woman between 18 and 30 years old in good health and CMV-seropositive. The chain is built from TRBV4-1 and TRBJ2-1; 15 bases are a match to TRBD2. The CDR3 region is CASSHPGLAGGPGYNEQFF. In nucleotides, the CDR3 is TGCGCCAGCAGCCATCCCGGACTAGCGGGAGGGCCGGGGTACAATGAGCAGTTCTTC.